The clone carrying this T cell receptor beta chain was recorded at least ten times. Its antigen is as yet unknown. Germline V gene sequence: CDR1 SEHNR, CDR2 FQNEAQ (reference sequence). This CDR3 contains 12 residues. V was clipped by 5 bases and J by 8 bases; unmatched bases: 2. This specimen belongs to a study of T cells in Graves' hyperthyroidism and ophthalmopathy. Amplification targeted TCR beta CDR3 regions from RNA transcripts. The HTBI primer set served for first-round RT-PCR of the TCR CDR3. One entry per CDR3 protein results from TCRdb running MiXCR on the multiplex PCR reads. This sample has hundreds of thousands of distinct CDR3 sequences, with approximately 14% found just once. Broader study findings: Blood shared most expanded thyroid clonotypes above 0.001.

Diagnosing involved the use of clinical symptoms, serum thyroxine and TRAb, thyroid ultrasound and orbital computed tomography. The V call is TRBV7-9, the J call TRBJ2-1; 8 nucleotides agree with TRBD1. The TCR originated in a woman in her 30s with Graves' hyperthyroidism that later progressed to Graves' ophthalmopathy. The sequenced material came from blood. This CDR3 is CASSQGAYEQFF. CDR3 nucleotides: TGTGCCAGCAGCCAGGGGGCGTATGAGCAGTTCTTC.